This TCR beta chain derives from a study of T cell responses to AZD1222 COVID-19 vaccine (dated by TCRdb to 2020 to 2022). General notes on the study: AZD1222 recipients given second doses at about 4 weeks or at about 12 weeks were pooled, since spike-specific TCR depth and breadth were not found to differ between the two schedules. A total of 230 to 250 trial participants underwent TCR sequencing, of whom about 210 had received two doses of AZD1222 and 26 had received two doses of the MenACWY control vaccine. Enrollment into the trials was organized by age into subgroups of 18-55, 56-69 and 70-plus years, and those subgroups contained roughly 160, 29 and 62 TCR-sequenced participants, respectively. What the work shows at the level of the full study, not this receptor alone: Nearly half of unique spike-specific TCRs reportedly recognized epitopes outside regions mutated in the B.1.351 and B.1.1.7 variants. Participants were mostly white British and included more females than males, and it was suggested by the authors that clonal diversity may have been underestimated. Because no day 14 peak-response samples were available, repertoires were characterized only after the peak T cell response. Conclusions about previously exposed vaccinees are limited, since just a handful of AZD1222 recipients were seropositive for SARS-CoV-2 at baseline. The vaccine-associated CD4 TCRs covered the entire spike protein, and the dominant responses fell in regions 160-218 and 743-854. The 56-69-year group was small, and its depth increase did not reach significance, likely because of low power. After two AZD1222 doses, both the breadth and the depth of spike-specific TCRs were significantly higher than at day 0 and than in MenACWY recipients.

For this clone: Its antigen is unknown. Base qualities are not recorded, but no much larger clone differs from it by a single base.

The CDR3 regions of human TCRbeta chains were subjected to immunosequencing. The published analysis was carried out like this. Repertoire TCRs were checked for matches against a reference library of SARS-CoV-2-specific TCRs that had been generated using the MIRA antigen-specificity platform. Breadth was defined as the fraction of unique TCRs that were SARS-CoV-2-associated. Depth was defined as the fraction of total T cells that were SARS-CoV-2-associated. Each spike-specific TCR was assigned to its reactive spike region and to a CD4 or CD8 class using the MIRA data. Log10-transformed breadth and depth values were compared by one-way ANOVA with Sidak's multiple comparisons tests. Drawn from immuneACCESS, this table holds only the in-frame rearrangements with V and J called that TCRdb kept. Clones are partly lost; checked studies trace under half to an unresolved V gene and leave the rest unexplained. V and J calls and clone size follow that table, whereas D and trimming were derived from the DNA. The sample profile shows 90,000 to 100,000 clones; 80% to 90% of them were found once. The top ten clonotypes cover just under 7.5% of the sample.

In light of the paper, this sample's time point label describes: baseline before first vaccination. Vaccinee samples came from UK trials COV001 and COV002, including a single-blind randomized controlled phase 2/3 trial of AZD1222 (ChAdOx1 nCoV-19) in healthy adults. For TCRbeta chain sequencing, PBMC samples from trial participants were taken at day 0 and at day 28 after the second dose. Sequenced material: peripheral blood, taken on day 0 of AZD1222 vaccination. The clonotype was recovered from an adult in good health.

The CDR3 loop reads CASSLVGTSGQETQYF. The nucleotide sequence reads as follows: TGTGCCAGCAGCTTAGTCGGCACTAGCGGGCAAGAGACCCAGTACTTC. The chain was built from TRBV7-9 and TRBJ2-5, and 9 junction bases match TRBD2. The V end gives up 1 base and the J end 2 bases, leaving 5 bases in the junction not matched to a gene. The CDR3 starts with the cysteine, ends with the phenylalanine, and has 16 residues. Solely the CDR3 DNA is kept, with 48 bases framed from the first base. CDR1 SEHNR and CDR2 FQNEAQ were looked up in the germline V gene (reference sequence).